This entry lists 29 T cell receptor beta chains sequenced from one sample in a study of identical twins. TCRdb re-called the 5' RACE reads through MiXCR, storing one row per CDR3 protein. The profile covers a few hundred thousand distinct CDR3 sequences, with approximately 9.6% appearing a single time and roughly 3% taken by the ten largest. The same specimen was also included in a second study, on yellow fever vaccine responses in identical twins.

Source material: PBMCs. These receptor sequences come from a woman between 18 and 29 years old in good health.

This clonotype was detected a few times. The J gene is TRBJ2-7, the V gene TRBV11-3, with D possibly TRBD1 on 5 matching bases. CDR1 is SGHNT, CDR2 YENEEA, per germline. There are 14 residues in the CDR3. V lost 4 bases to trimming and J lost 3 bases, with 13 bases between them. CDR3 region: CASSSQDGHYEQYF. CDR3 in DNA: TGTGCCAGCAGCTCCCAGGACGGACACTACGAGCAGTACTTC. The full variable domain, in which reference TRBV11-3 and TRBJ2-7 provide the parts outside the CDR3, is EAGVVQSPRYKIIEKKQPVAFWCNPISGHNTLYWYLQNLGQGPELLIRYENEEAVDDSQLPKDRFSAERLKGVDSTLKIQPAELGDSAVYLCASSSQDGHYEQYFGPGTRLTVT.

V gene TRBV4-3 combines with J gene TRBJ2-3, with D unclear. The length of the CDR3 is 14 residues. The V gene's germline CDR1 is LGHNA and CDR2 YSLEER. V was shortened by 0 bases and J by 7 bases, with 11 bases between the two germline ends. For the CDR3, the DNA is TGCGCCAGCAGCCAAGAGGTTGGGGTCAATACGCAGTATTTT. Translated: CASSQEVGVNTQYF.

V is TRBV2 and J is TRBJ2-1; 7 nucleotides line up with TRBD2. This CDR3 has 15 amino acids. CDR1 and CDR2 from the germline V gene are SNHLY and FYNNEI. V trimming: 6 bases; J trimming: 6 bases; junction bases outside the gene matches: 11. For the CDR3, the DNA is TGTGCCAGCAGCGAGGGGCGGGAGAGGCTCAATGAGCAGTTCTTC. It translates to CASSEGRERLNEQFF. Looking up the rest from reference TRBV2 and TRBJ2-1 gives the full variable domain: EPEVTQTPSHQVTQMGQEVILRCVPISNHLYFYWYRQILGQKVEFLVSFYNNEISEKSEIFDDQFSVERPDGSNFTLKIRSTKLEDSAMYFCASSEGRERLNEQFFGPGTRLTVL.

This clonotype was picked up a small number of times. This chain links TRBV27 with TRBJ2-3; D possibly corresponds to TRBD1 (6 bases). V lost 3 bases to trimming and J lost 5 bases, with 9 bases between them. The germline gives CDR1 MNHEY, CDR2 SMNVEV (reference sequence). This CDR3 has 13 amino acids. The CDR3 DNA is TGTGCCAGCAGTTTTCGGACAGTAGATACGCAGTATTTT. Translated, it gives CASSFRTVDTQYF.

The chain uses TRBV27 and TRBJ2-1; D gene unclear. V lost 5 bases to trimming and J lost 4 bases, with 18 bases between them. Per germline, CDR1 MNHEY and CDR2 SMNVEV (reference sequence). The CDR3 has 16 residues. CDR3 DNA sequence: TGTGCCAGCAGTAACCCGCCTAGTACCCGGTACAATGAGCAGTTCTTC. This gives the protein CASSNPPSTRYNEQFF.

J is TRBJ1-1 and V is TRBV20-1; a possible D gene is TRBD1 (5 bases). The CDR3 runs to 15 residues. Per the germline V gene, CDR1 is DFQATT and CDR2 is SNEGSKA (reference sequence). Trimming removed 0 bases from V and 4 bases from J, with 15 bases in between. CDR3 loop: CSARDATAGGTEAFF. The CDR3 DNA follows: TGCAGTGCTAGAGATGCCACCGCGGGGGGCACTGAAGCTTTCTTT.

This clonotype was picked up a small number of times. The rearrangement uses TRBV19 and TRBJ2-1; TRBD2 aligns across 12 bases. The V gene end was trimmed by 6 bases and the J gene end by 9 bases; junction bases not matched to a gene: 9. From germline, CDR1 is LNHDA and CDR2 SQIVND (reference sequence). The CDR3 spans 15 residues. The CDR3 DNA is TGTGCCAGTAGCCAGCTAGCGGGGGGGCCGGTTGAGCAGTTCTTC. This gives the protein CASSQLAGGPVEQFF. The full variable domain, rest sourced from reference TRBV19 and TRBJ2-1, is DGGITQSPKYLFRKEGQNVTLSCEQNLNHDAMYWYRQDPGQGLRLIYYSQIVNDFQKGDIAEGYSVSREKKESFPLTVTSAQKNPTAFYLCASSQLAGGPVEQFFGPGTRLTVL.

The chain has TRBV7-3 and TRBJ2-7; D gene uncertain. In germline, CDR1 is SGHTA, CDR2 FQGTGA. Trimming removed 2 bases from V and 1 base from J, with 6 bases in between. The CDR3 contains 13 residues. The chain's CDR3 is CASSLYSSYEQYF. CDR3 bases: TGTGCCAGCAGCTTATACAGTTCCTACGAGCAGTACTTC.

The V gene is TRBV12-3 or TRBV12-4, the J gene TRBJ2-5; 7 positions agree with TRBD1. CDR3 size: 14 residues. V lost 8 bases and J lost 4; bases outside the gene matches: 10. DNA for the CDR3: TGTGCCAGCTCCTCAGGGGGTAATTCAGAGACCCAGTACTTC. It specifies CASSSGGNSETQYF.

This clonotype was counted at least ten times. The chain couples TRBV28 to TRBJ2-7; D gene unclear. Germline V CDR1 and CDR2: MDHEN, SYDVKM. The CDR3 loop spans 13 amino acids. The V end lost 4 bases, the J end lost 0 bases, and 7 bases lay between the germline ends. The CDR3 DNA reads TGTGCCAGCAGTTCCCGGAACTCCTACGAGCAGTACTTC. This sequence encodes CASSSRNSYEQYF. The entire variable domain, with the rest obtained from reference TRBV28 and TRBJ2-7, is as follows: DVKVTQSSRYLVKRTGEKVFLECVQDMDHENMFWYRQDPGLGLRLIYFSYDVKMKEKGDIPEGYSVSREKKERFSLILESASTNQTSMYLCASSSRNSYEQYFGPGTRLTVT.

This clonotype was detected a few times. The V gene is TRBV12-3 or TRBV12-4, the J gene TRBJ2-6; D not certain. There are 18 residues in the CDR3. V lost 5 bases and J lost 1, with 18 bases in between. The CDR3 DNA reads TGTGCCAGCAGTAACAGCCGTCCCGGGTCTTCTGGGGCCAACGTCCTGACTTTC. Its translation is CASSNSRPGSSGANVLTF.

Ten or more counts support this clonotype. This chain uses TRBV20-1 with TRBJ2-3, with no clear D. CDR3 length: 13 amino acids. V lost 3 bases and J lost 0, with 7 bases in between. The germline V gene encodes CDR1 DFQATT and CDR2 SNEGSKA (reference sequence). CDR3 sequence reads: CSARYLSTDTQYF. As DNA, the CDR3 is TGCAGTGCTAGGTACCTTAGCACAGATACGCAGTATTTT.

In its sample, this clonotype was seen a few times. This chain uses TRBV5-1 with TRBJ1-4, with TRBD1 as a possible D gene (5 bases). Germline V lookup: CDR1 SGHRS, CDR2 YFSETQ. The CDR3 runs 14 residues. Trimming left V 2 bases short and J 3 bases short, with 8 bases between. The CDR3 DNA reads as TGCGCCAGCAGCTTAGGGGCGGCTAATGAAAAACTGTTTTTT. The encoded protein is CASSLGAANEKLFF. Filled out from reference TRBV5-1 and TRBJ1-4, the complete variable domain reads KAGVTQTPRYLIKTRGQQVTLSCSPISGHRSVSWYQQTPGQGLQFLFEYFSETQRNKGNFPGRFSGRQFSNSRSEMNVSTLELGDSALYLCASSLGAANEKLFFGSGTQLSVL.

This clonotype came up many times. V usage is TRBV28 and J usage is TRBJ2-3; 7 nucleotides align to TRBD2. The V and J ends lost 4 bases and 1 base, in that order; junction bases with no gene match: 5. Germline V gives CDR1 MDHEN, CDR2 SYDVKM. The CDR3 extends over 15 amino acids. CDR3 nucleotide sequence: TGTGCCAGCAGTTCCGCGGGGGAGGGCACAGATACGCAGTATTTT. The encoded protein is CASSSAGEGTDTQYF.

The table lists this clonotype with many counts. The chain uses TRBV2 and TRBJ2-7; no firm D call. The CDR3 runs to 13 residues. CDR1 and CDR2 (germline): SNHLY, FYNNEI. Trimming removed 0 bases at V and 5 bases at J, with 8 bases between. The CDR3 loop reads CASSEAQVNEQYF. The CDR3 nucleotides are TGTGCCAGCAGTGAAGCGCAGGTAAACGAGCAGTACTTC.

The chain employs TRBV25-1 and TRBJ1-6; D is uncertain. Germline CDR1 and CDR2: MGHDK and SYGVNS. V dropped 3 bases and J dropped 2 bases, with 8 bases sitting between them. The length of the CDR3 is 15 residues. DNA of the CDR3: TGTGCCAGCAGTGACATCTTGGCCTATAATTCACCCCTCCACTTT. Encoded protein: CASSDILAYNSPLHF.

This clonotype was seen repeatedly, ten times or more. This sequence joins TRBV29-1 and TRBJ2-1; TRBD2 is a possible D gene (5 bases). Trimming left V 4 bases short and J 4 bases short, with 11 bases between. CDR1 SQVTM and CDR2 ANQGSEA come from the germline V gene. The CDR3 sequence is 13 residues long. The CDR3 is CSVGLADYNEQFF. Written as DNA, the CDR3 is TGCAGCGTTGGGCTAGCAGATTACAATGAGCAGTTCTTC.

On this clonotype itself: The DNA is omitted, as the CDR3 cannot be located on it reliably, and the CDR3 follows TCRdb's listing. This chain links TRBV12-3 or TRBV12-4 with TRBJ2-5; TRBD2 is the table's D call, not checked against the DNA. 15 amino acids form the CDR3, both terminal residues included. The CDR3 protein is CASTIFVGGGNSPYF.

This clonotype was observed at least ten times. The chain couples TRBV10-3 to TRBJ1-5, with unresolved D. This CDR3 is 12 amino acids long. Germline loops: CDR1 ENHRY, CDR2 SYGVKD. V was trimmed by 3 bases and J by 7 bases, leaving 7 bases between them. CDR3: CAISDLRQPQHF. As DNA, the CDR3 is TGTGCCATCAGTGACCTGCGACAGCCCCAGCATTTT.

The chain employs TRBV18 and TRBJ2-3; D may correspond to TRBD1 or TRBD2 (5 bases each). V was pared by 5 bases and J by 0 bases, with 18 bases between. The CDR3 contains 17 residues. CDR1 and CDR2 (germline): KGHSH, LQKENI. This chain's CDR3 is CASSGTYGTLSTDTQYF. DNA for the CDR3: TGTGCCAGCTCAGGAACTTATGGGACCCTGAGCACAGATACGCAGTATTTT.

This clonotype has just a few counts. CDR3 protein: CASSEPAKAQYF. CDR3 DNA: TGTGCCAGCTCAGAACCCGCTAAGGCTCAGTACTTC. The V and J genes are TRBV18 and TRBJ2-4, with D hard to call. The V end lost 5 bases, the J end lost 12 bases, and 14 bases lay between the germline ends. Germline CDR1 is KGHSH and CDR2 is LQKENI. The length of the CDR3 is 12 residues.

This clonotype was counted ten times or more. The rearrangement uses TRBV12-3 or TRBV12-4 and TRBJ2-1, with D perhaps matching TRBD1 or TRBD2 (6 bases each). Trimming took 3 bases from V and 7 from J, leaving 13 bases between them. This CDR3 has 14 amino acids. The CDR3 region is CASSFLGGLNEQFF. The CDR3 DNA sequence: TGTGCCAGCAGTTTTTTAGGGGGGCTGAATGAGCAGTTCTTC.

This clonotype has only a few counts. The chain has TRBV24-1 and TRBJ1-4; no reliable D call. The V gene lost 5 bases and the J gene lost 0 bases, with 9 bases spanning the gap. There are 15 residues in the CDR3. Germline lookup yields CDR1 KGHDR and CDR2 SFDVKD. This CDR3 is CATSVGSATNEKLFF. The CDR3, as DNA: TGTGCCACCAGTGTTGGAAGTGCAACTAATGAAAAACTGTTTTTT.

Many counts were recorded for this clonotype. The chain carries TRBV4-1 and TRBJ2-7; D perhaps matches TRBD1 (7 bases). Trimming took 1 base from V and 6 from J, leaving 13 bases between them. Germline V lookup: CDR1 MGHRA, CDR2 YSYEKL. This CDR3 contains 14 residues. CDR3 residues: CASSQGPRGAEQYF. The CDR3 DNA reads TGCGCCAGCAGCCAAGGGCCCAGGGGGGCCGAGCAGTACTTC.

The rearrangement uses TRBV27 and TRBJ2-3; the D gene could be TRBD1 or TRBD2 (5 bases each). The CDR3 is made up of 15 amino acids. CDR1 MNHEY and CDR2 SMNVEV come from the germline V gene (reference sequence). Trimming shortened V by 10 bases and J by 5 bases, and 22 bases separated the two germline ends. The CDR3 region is CATLPGRSMGDTQYF. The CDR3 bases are TGTGCCACCCTACCGGGACGGTCAATGGGAGATACGCAGTATTTT.

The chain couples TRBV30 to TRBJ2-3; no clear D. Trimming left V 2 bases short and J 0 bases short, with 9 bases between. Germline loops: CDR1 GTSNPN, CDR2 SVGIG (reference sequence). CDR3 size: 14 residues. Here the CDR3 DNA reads TGTGCCTGGAGTAGGGTTACTAGCACAGATACGCAGTATTTT. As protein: CAWSRVTSTDTQYF.

The chain's CDR3 is CSAERQGNLFYEQYF. The CDR3 DNA reads TGCAGTGCCGAGAGACAGGGAAATCTTTTCTACGAGCAGTACTTC. The rearrangement uses TRBV20-1 and TRBJ2-7; TRBD1 agrees at 7 bases. The V segment lost 6 bases and the J segment 3 bases; nucleotides outside the gene matches: 14. The CDR3 consists of 15 residues. Per the germline V gene, CDR1 is DFQATT and CDR2 is SNEGSKA (reference sequence).

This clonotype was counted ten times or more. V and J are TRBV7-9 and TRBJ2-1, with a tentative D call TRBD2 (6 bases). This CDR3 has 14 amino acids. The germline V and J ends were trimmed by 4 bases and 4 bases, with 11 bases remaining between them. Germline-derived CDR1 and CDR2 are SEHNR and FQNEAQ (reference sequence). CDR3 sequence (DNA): TGTGCCAGCAGCTCCGAGCGGGTATACAATGAGCAGTTCTTC. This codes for CASSSERVYNEQFF.

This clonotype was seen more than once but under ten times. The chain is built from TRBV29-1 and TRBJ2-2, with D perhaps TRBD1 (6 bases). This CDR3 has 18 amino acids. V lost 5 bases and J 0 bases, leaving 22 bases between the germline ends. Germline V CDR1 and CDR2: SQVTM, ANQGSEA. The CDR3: CSVSSRGDSAPNTGELFF. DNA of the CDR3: TGCAGCGTTTCTTCCAGGGGCGATAGCGCCCCGAACACCGGGGAGCTGTTTTTT.